This T cell receptor beta chain was recovered during a study of cytomegalovirus exposure and HLA in healthy donors. Whole-study context: Samples from HLA-typed donors yielded 65 million to 90 million unique TCRs in an early data release. Study outcomes and limitations: In a later analysis, a missense DCLRE1C variant was linked to TCR beta V- and J-gene trimming. Cytomegalovirus-associated TCR beta chains were listed, numbering roughly 150.

The CDR3 has 15 amino acids. V shed 5 bases and J 4 bases; nucleotides not matched to a gene: 8. CDR1 is MDHEN and CDR2 is SYDVKM in the germline V gene. Details on this clone: Its antigen is unknown.

This PCR relied on a set of 60 Vbeta primers and 13 Jbeta primers. Clones were read by immunoSEQ multiplex PCR, and TCRdb kept only the in-frame ones, dropping some. The profile covers some 100,000 clones, with 70% to 80% appearing a single time and around 5% taken by the ten largest. V is TRBV28 and J is TRBJ2-7, with 10 bases aligning to TRBD1. The TCR sequence derives from a woman aged 18-29 years in good health and CMV-seropositive. Input material: PBMCs. The CDR3 DNA sequence: TGTGCCAGCAGTACCCCAGGACAGGGGGAATACGAGCAGTACTTC. This sequence encodes CASSTPGQGEYEQYF.